This is a list of T cell receptor beta chains from one sample in a study of identical twins. In TCRdb, the 5' RACE reads were re-called with MiXCR into one record per CDR3 protein. Of roughly 1.6 million distinct CDR3 sequences in the sample, around 29% were seen once. Material for sequencing was cord blood. The receptors were sampled from a newborn girl in good health. CDR3s include the opening cysteine and the closing phenylalanine or tryptophan. The D gene is left open where the match is weak. Size tells how often a clone was seen (once, few, many) or the class of an expanded clone, and some rows leave it out.

v_call,j_call,d_call,clone_size,cdr3_aa,cdr3_nt
TRBV3-1,TRBJ2-7,NA,many,CASSQVGMNLQYF,TGTGCCAGCAGCCAAGTCGGAATGAATCTCCAGTACTTC
TRBV10-3,TRBJ2-4,TRBD2,few,CAISGNSGGLQYF,TGTGCCATCAGTGGTAATAGCGGGGGTCTTCAGTACTTC
TRBV7-2,TRBJ2-5,TRBD2,NA,CASSLHWTTSGGAWETQYF,TGTGCCAGCAGCCTTCATTGGACCACTAGCGGGGGGGCCTGGGAGACCCAGTACTTC
TRBV4-2,TRBJ1-2,TRBD1,NA,CASSRTGTNYSYTF,TGTGCCAGCAGCCGGACAGGGACTAACTATAGCTACACCTTC
TRBV24-1,TRBJ2-7,NA,NA,CATSDFLAPRFGNEQYF,TGTGCCACCAGTGATTTTCTAGCGCCCAGATTCGGCAATGAGCAGTACTTC
TRBV12-3/TRBV12-4,TRBJ2-3,NA,few,CASSFGGKGGTDTQYF,TGTGCCAGCAGTTTCGGGGGAAAGGGAGGCACAGATACGCAGTATTTT
TRBV3-1,TRBJ1-5,NA,NA,CASSQRLIHGSEPQHF,TGTGCCAGCAGCCAACGTTTGATTCACGGGTCTGAGCCCCAGCATTTT
TRBV6-2/TRBV6-3,TRBJ2-5,NA,NA,CASSFGQDNEQYF,TGTGCCAGCAGTTTCGGGCAGGACAATGAGCAGTACTTC
TRBV12-3/TRBV12-4,TRBJ2-6,NA,many,CASSLGHSGANVLTF,TGTGCCAGCAGTTTAGGACACTCTGGGGCCAACGTCCTGACTTTC
TRBV11-1,TRBJ1-2,NA,few,CASSLLGGWNGYTF,TGTGCCAGCAGCTTACTCGGGGGCTGGAATGGCTACACCTTC
TRBV5-1,TRBJ2-4,TRBD1,NA,CASSLRGTGQYNEQYF,TGCGCCAGCAGCCTCCGAGGGACAGGGCAGTACAATGAGCAGTACTTC
TRBV7-2,TRBJ1-6,NA,NA,CASSLAGRVGSPLHF,TGTGCCAGCAGCTTAGCGGGCAGGGTGGGATCACCCCTCCACTTT
TRBV11-1,TRBJ1-1,TRBD1,NA,CASSLVRWEGQGGGDGTEAFF,TGTGCCAGCAGCTTAGTTAGGTGGGAGGGACAGGGAGGCGGTGACGGGACTGAAGCTTTCTTT
TRBV20-1,TRBJ2-7,NA,NA,CSANGEGDEQYF,TGCAGTGCTAACGGGGAAGGGGACGAGCAGTACTTC
TRBV6-6,TRBJ2-7,NA,NA,CASRMAETYEQYF,TGTGCCAGCCGTATGGCAGAAACCTACGAGCAGTACTTC
TRBV12-3/TRBV12-4,TRBJ1-2,NA,few,CASSFDSPNYGYTF,TGTGCCAGCAGTTTTGACAGTCCTAACTATGGCTACACCTTC
TRBV29-1,TRBJ2-1,NA,many,CSVIPWTGNNEQFF,TGCAGCGTTATACCTTGGACGGGTAACAATGAGCAGTTCTTC
TRBV24-1,TRBJ2-5,TRBD2,few,CATSDWNSGREETQYF,TGTGCCACCAGTGATTGGAATAGCGGGAGAGAAGAGACCCAGTACTTC
TRBV20-1,TRBJ1-1,NA,NA,CSASLVDSPVGNTEAFF,TGCAGTGCTAGTTTGGTGGACAGTCCGGTGGGGAACACTGAAGCTTTCTTT
TRBV11-3,TRBJ2-3,NA,NA,CASSLAGLVGDTQYF,TGTGCCAGCAGCTTAGCAGGGTTGGTCGGAGATACGCAGTATTTT
TRBV27,TRBJ1-2,NA,many,CASSNRALGGYTF,TGTGCCAGCAGCAATAGGGCATTAGGTGGCTACACCTTC
TRBV5-1,TRBJ2-5,NA,NA,CASSFMYKNNEQYF,TGCGCCAGCAGCTTTATGTACAAAAACAATGAGCAGTACTTC
TRBV24-1,TRBJ1-4,TRBD1,few,CATSDPHRGPVVVTQWANEKLFF,TGTGCCACCAGTGATCCCCACAGGGGGCCCGTAGTTGTGACCCAGTGGGCTAATGAAAAACTGTTTTTT
TRBV9,TRBJ2-1,NA,NA,CASSVYPGNYNEQFF,TGTGCCAGCAGCGTTTATCCGGGGAATTACAATGAGCAGTTCTTC
TRBV19,TRBJ2-1,TRBD2,NA,CASSETGGTLWGNEQFF,TGTGCCAGTAGTGAGACGGGAGGCACCCTGTGGGGCAATGAGCAGTTCTTC
TRBV27,TRBJ2-3,NA,few,CASSPRSGLITDTQYF,TGTGCCAGCAGTCCAAGATCGGGGCTTATCACAGATACGCAGTATTTT
TRBV20-1,TRBJ1-6,NA,NA,CSAPLGSSYNSPLHF,TGCAGTGCCCCCCTGGGGAGCTCCTATAATTCACCCCTCCACTTT
TRBV28,TRBJ2-1,TRBD2,NA,CASTLGGREQFF,TGTGCCAGCACCTTGGGCGGGAGGGAGCAGTTCTTC
TRBV20-1,TRBJ2-7,NA,NA,CSASQRETFYEQYF,TGCAGTGCTAGTCAACGGGAGACGTTCTACGAGCAGTACTTC
TRBV20-1,TRBJ2-1,TRBD2,few,CSARVTSGRWYNEQFF,TGCAGTGCTAGAGTAACTAGCGGGAGATGGTACAATGAGCAGTTCTTC
TRBV28,TRBJ1-1,NA,NA,CASSSGTLEHSTEAFF,TGTGCCAGCAGTTCAGGGACATTAGAACATAGCACTGAAGCTTTCTTT
TRBV5-1,TRBJ2-4,TRBD2,NA,CASSFSGTSGIQYF,TGCGCCAGCAGCTTTTCCGGGACTAGCGGCATTCAGTACTTC
TRBV20-1,TRBJ2-5,NA,few,CSAPTSQGYQETQYF,TGCAGTGCTCCAACATCCCAGGGGTACCAAGAGACCCAGTACTTC
TRBV20-1,TRBJ2-3,NA,few,CSALLGGYTDTQYF,TGCAGTGCCCTACTAGGGGGGTACACAGATACGCAGTATTTT
TRBV11-3,TRBJ2-1,TRBD2,few,CASSPSTSGYNEQFF,TGTGCCAGCAGCCCCTCGACTAGCGGGTACAATGAGCAGTTCTTC
TRBV18,TRBJ1-2,NA,few,CASSPRNNYGYTF,TGTGCCAGCTCACCACGGAACAACTATGGCTACACCTTC
TRBV20-1,TRBJ1-2,TRBD1,NA,CSASRLNGQAYGYTF,TGCAGTGCGAGCCGACTAAACGGACAGGCATATGGCTACACCTTC
TRBV14,TRBJ2-7,TRBD2,NA,CASSQGLRGGLYNEQYF,TGTGCCAGCAGCCAAGGTCTGCGGGGGGGACTCTACAATGAGCAGTACTTC
TRBV7-2,TRBJ2-7,TRBD2,NA,CASSFKGTSGASLHEQYF,TGTGCCAGCAGCTTCAAAGGGACTAGCGGGGCTTCTCTCCACGAGCAGTACTTC
TRBV10-3,TRBJ2-7,NA,many,CAISEGVGSSYEQYF,TGTGCCATCAGTGAAGGGGTGGGGAGCTCCTACGAGCAGTACTTC
TRBV7-2,TRBJ1-2,NA,few,CASSLAGTDASYGYTF,TGTGCCAGCAGCTTAGCCGGTACAGATGCGAGCTATGGCTACACCTTC
TRBV2,TRBJ1-2,TRBD1,NA,CASSEQGEIYGYTF,TGTGCCAGCAGTGAACAGGGGGAGATTTATGGCTACACCTTC
TRBV29-1,TRBJ2-1,NA,few,CSVEKVARDSPPYNEQFF,TGCAGCGTTGAAAAGGTTGCCCGTGACAGCCCGCCGTACAATGAGCAGTTCTTC
TRBV10-2,TRBJ2-7,NA,many,CASSESIRTEGYEQYF,TGCGCCAGCAGTGAGTCGATTAGGACCGAGGGGTACGAGCAGTACTTC
TRBV4-2,TRBJ2-3,NA,few,CASSQLRGTDTQYF,TGTGCCAGCAGCCAACTACGGGGCACAGATACGCAGTATTTT
TRBV28,TRBJ2-4,NA,many,CASSFPGTAKNIQYF,TGTGCCAGCAGTTTCCCCGGGACAGCCAAAAACATTCAGTACTTC
TRBV11-1,TRBJ1-3,NA,once,CASSSDLGTGNTIYF,TGTGCCAGCAGCTCGGACCTGGGGACTGGAAACACCATATATTTT
TRBV12-3/TRBV12-4,TRBJ2-3,NA,NA,CASSLAGRTDTEYF,TGTGCCAGCAGTTTAGCGGGAAGAACAGATACGGAGTATTTT
TRBV5-6,TRBJ1-2,NA,NA,CASSRPGVYGYTF,TGTGCCAGCAGCCGGCCCGGGGTCTATGGCTACACCTTC
TRBV7-8,TRBJ2-4,TRBD1,few,CASTNKRDRKNIQYF,TGTGCCAGCACTAATAAAAGGGACAGGAAAAACATTCAGTACTTC
TRBV7-2,TRBJ2-7,NA,NA,CASSLARLATYNEQYF,TGTGCCAGCAGCTTAGCTCGTCTAGCGACCTACAATGAGCAGTACTTC
TRBV6-6,TRBJ1-1,NA,few,CASSAGSRATEAFF,TGTGCCAGCAGCGCCGGTTCAAGGGCCACTGAAGCTTTCTTT
TRBV11-2,TRBJ2-2,NA,NA,CASSFPAGELFF,TGTGCCAGCAGCTTCCCTGCCGGGGAGCTGTTTTTT
TRBV20-1,TRBJ2-1,NA,few,CSARRTVYYNEQFF,TGCAGTGCTAGACGGACAGTTTATTACAATGAGCAGTTCTTC